This TCR beta chain is from a study of T-cell memory formation after mild COVID-19. MiXCR, applied by TCRdb to the 5' RACE reads, yields one record per CDR3 protein. The sample comprises about 340,000 distinct CDR3 sequences, over 10% of which are singletons, and around 21% rests with the top ten. This sequence was found in a man aged 18 to 35 who had mild COVID-19 (a few samples of this study predate the infection). Cell type and time point are not known. The sequenced sample consisted of PBMCs or a T cell subset sorted from them (not recorded which).

The CDR3: CASSGRVGRETQYF. For the CDR3, the DNA is TGTGCCAGCAGTGGCAGGGTAGGAAGGGAGACCCAGTACTTC. This chain uses TRBV2 with TRBJ2-5; D might be TRBD1 (5 bases). V lost 4 bases to trimming and J lost 5 bases, with 14 bases between them. Germline V gene data show CDR1 as SNHLY and CDR2 as FYNNEI. The CDR3 extends over 14 amino acids.